These T cell receptor beta chains were read from a single sample in a study of T cells after posttransplantation cyclophosphamide. The assay was immunoSEQ multiplex PCR, and TCRdb's table has in-frame clones only and misses some. This repertoire holds 25,000 to 35,000 clones, and none appear only once. Sequenced input: PBMCs. The receptors come from a woman younger than 45 in good health and a related stem cell transplant donor. Both conserved end residues are part of each CDR3. Each record gives: clone size, J gene, V gene, D gene, CDR3 protein, CDR3 DNA. A D gene is named only where the DNA matches it firmly. Only part of the rows carry a size: once, few, many, or a class if the clone is expanded.

clone size: many
J gene: TRBJ2-7
V gene: TRBV7-6
D gene: TRBD1
CDR3 protein: CASSLGTGAYEQYF
CDR3 DNA: TGTGCCAGCAGCTTGGGGACAGGGGCCTACGAGCAGTACTTC

clone size: many
J gene: TRBJ1-2
V gene: TRBV7-9
D gene: TRBD1
CDR3 protein: CASSTGQGISMSYTF
CDR3 DNA: TGTGCCAGCAGCACAGGACAGGGAATCTCTATGAGCTACACCTTC

clone size: many
J gene: TRBJ1-1
V gene: TRBV15
D gene: -
CDR3 protein: CATSRKRGSGPEAFF
CDR3 DNA: TGTGCCACCAGCAGAAAACGGGGTAGTGGGCCTGAAGCTTTCTTT

clone size: many
J gene: TRBJ2-1
V gene: TRBV10-3
D gene: TRBD1
CDR3 protein: CAISEGTGNRQFF
CDR3 DNA: TGTGCCATCAGTGAGGGGACAGGGAACCGGCAGTTCTTC

clone size: many
J gene: TRBJ1-4
V gene: TRBV19
D gene: -
CDR3 protein: CASSIGRGEKLFF
CDR3 DNA: TGTGCCAGTAGTATTGGCAGAGGGGAAAAACTGTTTTTT

clone size: many
J gene: TRBJ2-1
V gene: TRBV12-3/TRBV12-4
D gene: -
CDR3 protein: CASSPQTIRANNEQFF
CDR3 DNA: TGTGCCAGCAGCCCGCAGACTATTCGGGCAAACAATGAGCAGTTCTTC

clone size: few
J gene: TRBJ2-2
V gene: TRBV11-3
D gene: TRBD1
CDR3 protein: CASSSRTGVQTGELFF
CDR3 DNA: TGTGCCAGCAGCTCCCGGACAGGGGTACAAACCGGGGAGCTGTTTTTT

clone size: -
J gene: TRBJ2-2
V gene: TRBV2
D gene: TRBD2
CDR3 protein: CASSFSGVNTGELFF
CDR3 DNA: TGTGCCAGCAGTTTTAGCGGGGTTAACACCGGGGAGCTGTTTTTT

clone size: many
J gene: TRBJ1-2
V gene: TRBV18
D gene: TRBD1
CDR3 protein: CASSPRQGLNYGYTF
CDR3 DNA: TGTGCCAGCTCACCACGACAGGGGCTGAACTATGGCTACACCTTC

clone size: many
J gene: TRBJ1-2
V gene: TRBV2
D gene: -
CDR3 protein: CASSGTEGSYGYTF
CDR3 DNA: TGTGCCAGCAGTGGGACAGAAGGAAGCTATGGCTACACCTTC

clone size: few
J gene: TRBJ1-1
V gene: TRBV12-3/TRBV12-4
D gene: TRBD1
CDR3 protein: CASSLFQGGEAFF
CDR3 DNA: TGTGCCAGCAGTTTATTCCAGGGGGGTGAAGCTTTCTTT

clone size: -
J gene: TRBJ2-4
V gene: TRBV27
D gene: TRBD2
CDR3 protein: CASSFLSGVGNIQYF
CDR3 DNA: TGTGCCAGCAGTTTTCTTAGCGGGGTGGGAAACATTCAGTACTTC

clone size: many
J gene: TRBJ1-5
V gene: TRBV6-1
D gene: -
CDR3 protein: CASEGGNQPQHF
CDR3 DNA: TGTGCCAGCGAAGGGGGTAATCAGCCCCAGCATTTT

clone size: many
J gene: TRBJ1-1
V gene: TRBV18
D gene: -
CDR3 protein: CASSPAGNTEAFF
CDR3 DNA: TGTGCCAGCTCACCGGCGGGGAACACTGAAGCTTTCTTT

clone size: few
J gene: TRBJ2-3
V gene: TRBV9
D gene: -
CDR3 protein: CASSPTGDRTDTQYF
CDR3 DNA: TGTGCCAGCAGCCCGACCGGGGATCGCACAGATACGCAGTATTTT

clone size: medium-sized
J gene: TRBJ2-3
V gene: TRBV5-4
D gene: -
CDR3 protein: CASSLLGTDTQYF
CDR3 DNA: TGTGCCAGCAGCTTGTTAGGGACAGATACGCAGTATTTT

clone size: many
J gene: TRBJ2-3
V gene: TRBV6-1
D gene: TRBD2
CDR3 protein: CASSRLAITDTQYF
CDR3 DNA: TGTGCCAGCAGTCGACTAGCGATAACAGATACGCAGTATTTT

clone size: many
J gene: TRBJ1-3
V gene: TRBV5-1
D gene: TRBD1
CDR3 protein: CASSPQTGRGNTIYF
CDR3 DNA: TGCGCCAGCAGCCCCCAGACAGGGCGCGGAAACACCATATATTTT

clone size: many
J gene: TRBJ1-2
V gene: TRBV6-4
D gene: TRBD1
CDR3 protein: CASIKDRGFTYGYTF
CDR3 DNA: TGTGCCAGCATTAAGGACAGGGGCTTTACCTATGGCTACACCTTC

clone size: many
J gene: TRBJ2-1
V gene: TRBV6-6
D gene: -
CDR3 protein: CASRLVLAGNEQFF
CDR3 DNA: TGTGCCAGCAGACTAGTCCTAGCAGGCAATGAGCAGTTCTTC

clone size: many
J gene: TRBJ1-5
V gene: TRBV6-2/TRBV6-3
D gene: -
CDR3 protein: CASTETVGHQPQHF
CDR3 DNA: TGTGCCAGCACCGAGACAGTTGGACATCAGCCCCAGCATTTT

clone size: many
J gene: TRBJ1-5
V gene: TRBV7-2
D gene: TRBD1
CDR3 protein: CASSVQGIQPQHF
CDR3 DNA: TGTGCCAGCAGCGTACAGGGGATTCAGCCCCAGCATTTT

clone size: many
J gene: TRBJ1-6
V gene: TRBV7-6
D gene: -
CDR3 protein: CASSMDMPDSPLHF
CDR3 DNA: TGTGCCAGCAGCATGGACATGCCGGATTCACCCCTCCACTTT

clone size: many
J gene: TRBJ2-7
V gene: TRBV19
D gene: TRBD2
CDR3 protein: CASSDRGGGGSYEQYF
CDR3 DNA: TGTGCCAGTAGCGATAGAGGCGGGGGGGGCTCCTACGAGCAGTACTTC

clone size: few
J gene: TRBJ2-2
V gene: TRBV5-7
D gene: -
CDR3 protein: CASSFVRVSGYTGELFF
CDR3 DNA: TGTGCCAGCAGCTTCGTGCGGGTGAGCGGTTACACCGGGGAGCTGTTTTTT

clone size: few
J gene: TRBJ2-2
V gene: TRBV6-4
D gene: TRBD2
CDR3 protein: CASSDLGRGNEKELFF
CDR3 DNA: TGTGCCAGCAGTGACTTGGGGCGGGGGAATGAAAAGGAGCTGTTTTTT

clone size: many
J gene: TRBJ1-5
V gene: TRBV12-3/TRBV12-4
D gene: -
CDR3 protein: CASSLQGGNQPQHF
CDR3 DNA: TGTGCCAGCAGTTTACAGGGTGGGAATCAGCCCCAGCATTTT

clone size: many
J gene: TRBJ1-2
V gene: TRBV12-3/TRBV12-4
D gene: -
CDR3 protein: CASRSGADYGYTF
CDR3 DNA: TGTGCCAGCAGGTCAGGGGCAGACTATGGCTACACCTTC

clone size: many
J gene: TRBJ2-3
V gene: TRBV6-5
D gene: TRBD1
CDR3 protein: CASGTGEYTDTQYF
CDR3 DNA: TGTGCCAGCGGAACAGGGGAGTATACAGATACGCAGTATTTT